These T cell receptor beta chains were read from a single sample in a study of T cell repertoires in cytomegalovirus infection. These TCRs are of unknown antigen specificity. TCRdb passed the reads through MiXCR, listing each CDR3 protein once. The data hold around 120,000 distinct CDR3 sequences, with 20% to 30% observed a single time. Sequenced sample: PBMCs, sequenced either directly or after in vitro stimulation (not recorded which). The receptor source for this set is a human donor in good health (CMV status not recorded). Some clones in this sample may be carry-over from other donors' samples. Both conserved end residues are part of each CDR3.

v_call	j_call	cdr3_aa
TRBV28	TRBJ2-7	CASSFGRGYEQYF
TRBV11-1	TRBJ2-3	CASSLVTGGVDTQYF
TRBV5-6	TRBJ1-1	CASSPLTTTIQYTEAFF
TRBV20-1	TRBJ1-5	CSARDMTSGPYSNQPQHF
TRBV19	TRBJ2-1	CASTLTGGPYNEQFF
TRBV7-2	TRBJ2-1	CASSYASGLRGNEQFF
TRBV27	TRBJ2-1	CASSFQGNEQFF
TRBV10-3	TRBJ1-5	CAISVGGNSNQPQHF
TRBV28	TRBJ2-1	CASSPFYSRNEQFF
TRBV7-8	TRBJ2-3	CASSPLGGGETDTQYF
TRBV7-2	TRBJ1-1	CASSPRGGRNTEAFF
TRBV20-1	TRBJ1-5	CSASLGTGSNQPQHF
TRBV7-8	TRBJ1-1	CASSMGSAEAFF
TRBV7-2	TRBJ2-7	CASSLGRQGNEQYF
TRBV6-2/TRBV6-3	TRBJ1-5	CASKPQAPGTAFGQPQHF
TRBV4-1	TRBJ1-1	CASSQVPGTEAFF
TRBV28	TRBJ2-3	CASSRQDLAQYF
TRBV4-3	TRBJ1-2	CASSQGVRGDGYTF
TRBV4-3	TRBJ1-2	CASSQTGGFGYTF
TRBV7-2	TRBJ2-5	CASSLFPRGRAGETQYF
TRBV7-6	TRBJ2-1	CASSVEPGGAPYNEQFF
TRBV5-6	TRBJ2-1	CASSLGGLAGTGEQLF
TRBV20-1	TRBJ2-5	CSASGQPGETQYF
TRBV7-9	TRBJ2-5	CASSSVWHSAETQYF
TRBV28	TRBJ2-7	CASSDGTSGNDEQYF
TRBV19	TRBJ1-6	CATSQGWNSPLHF
TRBV7-2	TRBJ1-5	CASSLGRNNQPQHF
TRBV5-4	TRBJ2-2	CASSPQAVTGELFF
TRBV6-2/TRBV6-3	TRBJ2-5	CASGRIGTQETQYF
TRBV18	TRBJ2-1	CASSPQRYLRRDSYNEQFF
TRBV19	TRBJ1-1	CATERGHTEAFF
TRBV6-8	TRBJ2-7	CASRGGGSSYEQYF
TRBV6-2/TRBV6-3	TRBJ1-4	CASSSPDEKLFF
TRBV27	TRBJ2-1	CASSLSWGNEQFF
TRBV6-2/TRBV6-3	TRBJ2-6	CASSYGGPGSGANVLTF
TRBV6-5	TRBJ1-2	CASSRRGRINYGYTF
TRBV6-6	TRBJ2-7	CASSLSLTYEQYF
TRBV5-1	TRBJ1-5	CASSFSTGYSNQPQHF
TRBV6-5	TRBJ2-1	CASSYLAGSEQFF
TRBV20-1	TRBJ2-3	CSARGLASGFTDTQYF
TRBV19	TRBJ1-1	CASSMQQQNTEAFF
TRBV6-6	TRBJ1-6	CASTYGTGYSPLHF
TRBV7-8	TRBJ1-2	CASSPAGTDRGYTF
TRBV7-9	TRBJ1-2	CASSLEEGFDYGYTF